A selection of T cell receptor beta chains follows, all from one sample in a study of PD-L1 blockade in urothelial cancer. Sequencing used immunoSEQ multiplex PCR; TCRdb keeps in-frame clones, though not all of them. This table has tens of thousands of clones, about 90% appearing once. The sample was PBMCs, taken around atezolizumab (anti-PD-L1) treatment. These receptors all come from a man between 60 and 70 years old with urothelial cancer. The CDR3 runs from the conserved cysteine through the conserved F or W. The D gene is left open where the match is weak. Clone sizes are given selectively: once, few, many, or a class where the clone is expanded.

CDR3nt: TGTGCCAGCAGCGCGGGACAGGGCGCGAACACCGGGGAGCTGTTTTTT
CDR3aa: CASSAGQGANTGELFF
abundance: .
v_gene: TRBV9
j_gene: TRBJ2-2
d_gene: TRBD1

CDR3nt: TGTGCCAGCAGCGCAGGACTAGGCAATCAGCCCCAGCATTTT
CDR3aa: CASSAGLGNQPQHF
abundance: .
v_gene: TRBV9
j_gene: TRBJ1-5
d_gene: .

CDR3nt: TGCGCCAGCAGCTTGGCTTTAGCGGGGAGCACAGATACGCAGTATTTT
CDR3aa: CASSLALAGSTDTQYF
abundance: .
v_gene: TRBV5-1
j_gene: TRBJ2-3
d_gene: TRBD2

CDR3nt: TGTGCCAGCAGTGGTGTAGCGGGGGAAGAGACCCAGTACTTC
CDR3aa: CASSGVAGEETQYF
abundance: once
v_gene: TRBV25-1
j_gene: TRBJ2-5
d_gene: TRBD2

CDR3nt: TGCGCCAGCAGCTTGGTTTCTAGCACAGATACGCAGTATTTT
CDR3aa: CASSLVSSTDTQYF
abundance: once
v_gene: TRBV5-1
j_gene: TRBJ2-3
d_gene: .

CDR3nt: TGTGCCATCAAGGACAGTGCCTCTGGAAACACCATATATTTT
CDR3aa: CAIKDSASGNTIYF
abundance: .
v_gene: TRBV10-3
j_gene: TRBJ1-3
d_gene: .

CDR3nt: TGTGCCAGCAGTCCAGGGGGGACGGGGAACACTGAAGCTTTCTTT
CDR3aa: CASSPGGTGNTEAFF
abundance: .
v_gene: TRBV6-1
j_gene: TRBJ1-1
d_gene: TRBD1

CDR3nt: TGTGCCAGCAGTTACGGGGGGACTATGGCAGGGGGGGAGCTGTTTTTT
CDR3aa: CASSYGGTMAGGELFF
abundance: .
v_gene: TRBV6-5
j_gene: TRBJ2-2
d_gene: TRBD2

CDR3nt: TGTGCCAGCAGCCGCGGGACAGGGCGAAATCAGCCCCAGCATTTT
CDR3aa: CASSRGTGRNQPQHF
abundance: .
v_gene: TRBV6-5
j_gene: TRBJ1-5
d_gene: TRBD1

CDR3nt: TGTGCCAGCAGCCCCCAGACAGTAAACACTGAAGCTTTCTTT
CDR3aa: CASSPQTVNTEAFF
abundance: .
v_gene: TRBV7-9
j_gene: TRBJ1-1
d_gene: .

CDR3nt: TGTGCCTGGGGAGTGAGTCTAGATACGCAGTATTTT
CDR3aa: CAWGVSLDTQYF
abundance: .
v_gene: TRBV30
j_gene: TRBJ2-3
d_gene: .

CDR3nt: TGTGCCAGCAGCTCCGGTAGAGCGAACACCGGGGAGCTGTTTTTT
CDR3aa: CASSSGRANTGELFF
abundance: .
v_gene: TRBV6-5
j_gene: TRBJ2-2
d_gene: .

CDR3nt: TGTGCCAGCAGTGTAACCTTGGCCTTACAGTTCTTC
CDR3aa: CASSVTLALQFF
abundance: .
v_gene: TRBV6-6
j_gene: TRBJ2-1
d_gene: .

CDR3nt: TGTGCCAGCAGCCGGAGCGGGGGGTGGGATGAGCAGTTCTTC
CDR3aa: CASSRSGGWDEQFF
abundance: .
v_gene: TRBV11-2
j_gene: TRBJ2-1
d_gene: TRBD2

CDR3nt: TGTGCCAGCAGCTTAGTTGTAGGGGGGGACGAGCAGTACTTC
CDR3aa: CASSLVVGGDEQYF
abundance: .
v_gene: TRBV7-2
j_gene: TRBJ2-7
d_gene: .

CDR3nt: TGTGCCAGCAGCTCTCTTGGGGGCGGATCGACAATTAACACCGGGGAGCTGTTTTTT
CDR3aa: CASSSLGGGSTINTGELFF
abundance: few
v_gene: TRBV5-6
j_gene: TRBJ2-2
d_gene: .

CDR3nt: TGCGCCAGCAGCTGGGAGGGGGTATTAAGTGAAAAACTGTTTTTT
CDR3aa: CASSWEGVLSEKLFF
abundance: .
v_gene: TRBV5-1
j_gene: TRBJ1-4
d_gene: .

CDR3nt: TGTGCCAGCAGCTTGGGCACCACAGGGGTGGGCTACACCTTC
CDR3aa: CASSLGTTGVGYTF
abundance: .
v_gene: TRBV13
j_gene: TRBJ1-2
d_gene: TRBD1

CDR3nt: TGTGCCAGCAGGGGGGGACCCTACGAGCAGTACTTC
CDR3aa: CASRGGPYEQYF
abundance: .
v_gene: TRBV27
j_gene: TRBJ2-7
d_gene: .

CDR3nt: TGTGCCAGCAGCCAAGTGAAGGGGCAGGGCGTCGAACAGTACTTC
CDR3aa: CASSQVKGQGVEQYF
abundance: .
v_gene: TRBV4-2
j_gene: TRBJ2-7
d_gene: .

CDR3nt: TGTGCCAGCAGTTACAGGACTGCGGTTGACGAGCAGTACTTC
CDR3aa: CASSYRTAVDEQYF
abundance: .
v_gene: TRBV6-5
j_gene: TRBJ2-7
d_gene: .

CDR3nt: TGTGCCAGCAGTTTTGACAGGGCGAAGGGCTACACCTTC
CDR3aa: CASSFDRAKGYTF
abundance: .
v_gene: TRBV28
j_gene: TRBJ1-2
d_gene: TRBD1

CDR3nt: TGTGCCAGCAGCGCACGGACAGGGACGGCTCAGTACTTC
CDR3aa: CASSARTGTAQYF
abundance: .
v_gene: TRBV9
j_gene: TRBJ2-4
d_gene: TRBD1

CDR3nt: TGTGCCAGCGAGCAGTGGGGACAGGCGGTAACTAAGCAGTACTTC
CDR3aa: CASEQWGQAVTKQYF
abundance: .
v_gene: TRBV25-1
j_gene: TRBJ2-7
d_gene: TRBD1

CDR3nt: TGTGCCAGCAGCCCTCCGGGACTAGCGGGAGTCAGGTCCTACAATGAGCAGTTCTTC
CDR3aa: CASSPPGLAGVRSYNEQFF
abundance: .
v_gene: TRBV28
j_gene: TRBJ2-1
d_gene: TRBD2

CDR3nt: TGTGCCAGCAGTCCTCAGGGGCTCTACGAGCAGTACTTC
CDR3aa: CASSPQGLYEQYF
abundance: .
v_gene: TRBV6-5
j_gene: TRBJ2-7
d_gene: .

CDR3nt: TGTGCCAGCAGCTTGGCGAGGGCTGGAAACACCATATATTTT
CDR3aa: CASSLARAGNTIYF
abundance: .
v_gene: TRBV7-2
j_gene: TRBJ1-3
d_gene: .

CDR3nt: TGTGCCAGCAGTCAGGGGGCTACTGAAGCTTTCTTT
CDR3aa: CASSQGATEAFF
abundance: once
v_gene: TRBV28
j_gene: TRBJ1-1
d_gene: TRBD1

CDR3nt: TGTGCCAGCATCAAGAAAGGGACTCCGAACACCGGGGAGCTGTTTTTT
CDR3aa: CASIKKGTPNTGELFF
abundance: once
v_gene: TRBV2
j_gene: TRBJ2-2
d_gene: .